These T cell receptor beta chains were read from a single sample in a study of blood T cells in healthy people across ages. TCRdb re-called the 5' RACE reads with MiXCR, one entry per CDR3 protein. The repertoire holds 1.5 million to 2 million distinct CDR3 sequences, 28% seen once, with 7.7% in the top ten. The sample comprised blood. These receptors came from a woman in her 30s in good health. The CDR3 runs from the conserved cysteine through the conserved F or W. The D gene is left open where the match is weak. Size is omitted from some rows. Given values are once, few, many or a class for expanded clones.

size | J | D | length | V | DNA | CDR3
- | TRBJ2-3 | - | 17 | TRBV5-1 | TGCGCCAGCAGCTTGGCCGAGGACACCAAGAGCACAGATACGCAGTATTTT | CASSLAEDTKSTDTQYF
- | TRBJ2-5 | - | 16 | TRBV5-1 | TGCGCCAGCAGCTTCTTTAGCGGAAAAGGGTCGGAGACCCAGTACTTC | CASSFFSGKGSETQYF
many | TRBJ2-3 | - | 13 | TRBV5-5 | TGTGCCAGCAGCTTGGTCCCATCAGATACGCAGTATTTT | CASSLVPSDTQYF
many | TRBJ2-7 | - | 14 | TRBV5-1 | TGCGCCAGCTCTGGTCGGCTGAATGACTACGAGCAGTACTTC | CASSGRLNDYEQYF
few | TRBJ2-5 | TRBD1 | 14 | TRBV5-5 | TGTGCCAGCAGCTTATTCGGACAGGGTGAGACCCAGTACTTC | CASSLFGQGETQYF
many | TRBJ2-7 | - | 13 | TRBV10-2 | TGCGCCAGCAGTGAGCAGAGAACCTACGAGCAGTACTTC | CASSEQRTYEQYF
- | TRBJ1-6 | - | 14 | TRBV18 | TGTGCCAGCTCAACAACAGGTCGGAGTTCACCCCTCCACTTT | CASSTTGRSSPLHF
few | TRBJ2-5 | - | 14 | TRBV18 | TGTGCCAGCTCACCAGGGATAGGGTCAGAGACCCAGTACTTC | CASSPGIGSETQYF
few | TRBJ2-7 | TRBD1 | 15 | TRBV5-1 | TGCGCCAGTAGCGACAGGGGGGGCAACTCCTACGAGCAGTACTTC | CASSDRGGNSYEQYF
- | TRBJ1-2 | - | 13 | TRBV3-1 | TGTGCCAGCACCCGAGCCCTCGGGAGTGGCTACACCTTC | CASTRALGSGYTF
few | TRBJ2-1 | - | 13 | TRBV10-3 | TGTGCCATCAGTGAGACACCTTACAATGAGCAGTTCTTC | CAISETPYNEQFF
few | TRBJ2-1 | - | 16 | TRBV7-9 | TGTGCCAGCAGCTTAGAGAGGGGGGGGCTCGCCGATGAGCAGTTCTTC | CASSLERGGLADEQFF
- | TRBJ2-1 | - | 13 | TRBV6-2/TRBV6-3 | TGTGCCAGCAAGGGTTCCGGGGACAATGAGCAGTTCTTC | CASKGSGDNEQFF
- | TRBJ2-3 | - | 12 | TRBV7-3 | TGTGCCAGCAGCGACAGCAGTACTACGCAGTATTTT | CASSDSSTTQYF
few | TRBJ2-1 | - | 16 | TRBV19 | TGTGCCAGTAGCATGGGTCTCTCGGGAGCAGACAATGAGCAGTTCTTC | CASSMGLSGADNEQFF
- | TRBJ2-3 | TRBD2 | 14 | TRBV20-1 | TGCAGTGCCCCGGTCTTCGGGGGGGGAGATACGCAGTATTTT | CSAPVFGGGDTQYF
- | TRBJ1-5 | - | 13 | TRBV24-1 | TGTGCCACCAGTGAATGGGGCAATCAGCCCCAACATTTT | CATSEWGNQPQHF
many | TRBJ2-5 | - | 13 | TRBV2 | TGTGCCAGTCGGGACGATCCTGAAGAGACCCAGTACTTC | CASRDDPEETQYF
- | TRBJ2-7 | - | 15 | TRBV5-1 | TGCGCCAGCAGGAGCGAGACAGCCTCCTACAATGAGCAGTACTTC | CASRSETASYNEQYF
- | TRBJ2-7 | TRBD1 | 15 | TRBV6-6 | TGTGCCAGCAGTCCCCGACAGGGATTTACCTACGAGCAGTACTTC | CASSPRQGFTYEQYF
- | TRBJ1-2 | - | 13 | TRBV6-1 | TGTGCCAGCAGCCGAGGGGGAGAGTTTGGCTACACCTTC | CASSRGGEFGYTF
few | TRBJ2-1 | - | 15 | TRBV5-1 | TGCGCCAGCCAAATCCGGGCCTTCTCCTACAATGAGCAGTTCTTC | CASQIRAFSYNEQFF
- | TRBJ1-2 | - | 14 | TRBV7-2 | TGTGCCAGCAGCTTAGCGGGAGAGGGCTATGGCTACACCTTC | CASSLAGEGYGYTF
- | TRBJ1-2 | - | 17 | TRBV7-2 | TGTGCCAGCAGCTTCCGGGCCCCGGGAGGTGATAACTATGGCTACACCTTC | CASSFRAPGGDNYGYTF
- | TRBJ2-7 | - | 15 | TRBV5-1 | TGCGCCAGCAGCTTGGAGGGTAGGCAAACCTACGAGCAGTACTTC | CASSLEGRQTYEQYF
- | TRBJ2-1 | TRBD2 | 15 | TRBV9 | TGTGCCAGCAGCGTAGAAGCGGGGGCTTTAAATGAGCAGTTCTTC | CASSVEAGALNEQFF
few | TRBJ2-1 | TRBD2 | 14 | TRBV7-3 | TGTGCCAGCAGCCCAAGGGGAGGGGCCAATGAGCAGTTCTTC | CASSPRGGANEQFF
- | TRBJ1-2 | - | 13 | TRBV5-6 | TGTGCCAGCAGCTTGTACGGACGAGATGGCTACACCTTC | CASSLYGRDGYTF
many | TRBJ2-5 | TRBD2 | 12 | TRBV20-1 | TGCAGTGCCGCAGGGACTAGCGAGACCCAGTACTTC | CSAAGTSETQYF
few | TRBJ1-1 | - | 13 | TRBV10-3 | TGTGCCATCAGCCCGGGACAGAACACTGAAGCTTTCTTT | CAISPGQNTEAFF
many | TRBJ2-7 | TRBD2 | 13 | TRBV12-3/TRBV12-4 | TGTGCCAGCAGTCCCCTGGCGGGAGGAGGGCAGTACTTC | CASSPLAGGGQYF
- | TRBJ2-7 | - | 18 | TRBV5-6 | TGTGCCAGCAGCTCGGATGTTGCGGGCCCATTTTTCGGGGACGAGCGGTACTTC | CASSSDVAGPFFGDERYF
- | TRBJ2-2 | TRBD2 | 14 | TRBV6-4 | TGTGCCAGCAGTGACCCGGGAGGTATGGGGGAGCTGTTTTTT | CASSDPGGMGELFF